This T cell receptor (beta chain) is from a study of T cell responses to AZD1222 COVID-19 vaccine. As for the study in general: Pooled samples include second doses given at about 4 or 12 weeks. Study-wide points: Researchers report vaccine-associated CD4 TCRs spanning spike, with dominance at 160-218 and 743-854. Close to half of all spike-specific TCRs reportedly target regions of the variants that are unmutated.

Remarks on this clone: The antigen remains undetermined.

This table comes from immunoSEQ multiplex PCR, and its TCRdb copy is limited to in-frame clones, with some not included. The sample includes roughly 120,000 clones, about 88% of them seen just once. Sequencing was performed on peripheral blood, taken on day 0 of AZD1222 vaccination. This sequence originates from an adult in good health.

CDR3 in amino acids: CASSDGSGSYNEQFF. The CDR3 DNA follows: TGTGCCAGCAGTGACGGGTCCGGCTCCTACAATGAGCAGTTCTTC. The chain is built from TRBV6-4 and TRBJ2-1; D is unclear. Trimming removed 2 bases from V and 0 bases from J, with 8 bases in between. The CDR3 has 15 amino acids. Germline values: CDR1 MRHNA, CDR2 SNTAGT.